These 10 T cell receptor beta chains were all obtained from the same sample, sequenced in a study of draining lymph node invasion in breast cancer. TCRdb re-derived calls from the bulk RNA-seq reads in MiXCR, one entry per CDR3 protein. This sample has about 320 distinct CDR3 sequences, with over 20% found just once. Cells sorted as CD4+ CD45RA- CD25high were taken as memory regulatory T cells. Material: sorted memory Tregs from the tumor. The receptors were gathered from a female donor with luminal breast cancer.

By sample fraction, this clonotype is hyperexpanded. The chain carries TRBV20-1 and TRBJ1-1, with 7 bases lining up with TRBD1. In germline, CDR1 is DFQATT, CDR2 SNEGSKA (reference sequence). V lost 2 bases to trimming and J lost 0 bases; unmatched junction nucleotides: 3. The CDR3 loop spans 14 amino acids. CDR3 DNA: TGCAGTGCTAGAAAGACAGGGTTGAACACTGAAGCTTTCTTT. Encoded protein: CSARKTGLNTEAFF.

The chain employs TRBV4-1 and TRBJ1-4; no clear D gene. Germline CDR1 and CDR2: MGHRA and YSYEKL. This CDR3 spans 16 amino acids. Trimming took 0 bases from V and 5 from J, leaving 13 bases between them. The chain's CDR3 is CASSQDRRGGNEKLFF. DNA of the CDR3: TGCGCCAGCAGCCAAGATCGGCGGGGAGGCAATGAAAAACTGTTTTTT.

Judged by abundance, this clonotype is large. The chain couples TRBV7-2 to TRBJ2-2; D remains unclear. Looked up from germline, CDR1 is SGHTA and CDR2 is FQGNSA. The CDR3 sequence is 21 residues long. Trimming left V 3 bases short and J 5 bases short, with 31 bases between. The CDR3 nucleotides are TGTGCCAGCAGCTTTACCCCCTTCGAACCCGAGCGTCCCCGAATTACCGGGGAGCTGTTTTTT. Amino acid sequence: CASSFTPFEPERPRITGELFF.

As for this clonotype: This may arise from a read error, as a much more abundant clone is one base away. This chain joins TRBV6-1 and TRBJ1-1; no clear D. This CDR3 contains 13 residues. CDR1 is MNHNS, CDR2 SASEGT, per germline. For the CDR3, the DNA is TGTACCAGCGCGCTCGGGGTGAACACTGAAGCTTTCTTT. Its protein product is CTSALGVNTEAFF.

The chain uses TRBV12-5 and TRBJ1-3; 8 nucleotides line up with TRBD1. The CDR3 contains 21 residues. Germline CDR1 is LGHNT and CDR2 is FRNRAP. The ends lost 6 bases at V and 0 bases at J; junction bases unmatched: 22. The CDR3 loop reads CASGTGDRMSHAPVSGNTIYF. The CDR3 nucleotides are TGTGCTAGTGGCACTGGGGACAGGATGAGCCATGCACCGGTCTCTGGAAACACCATATATTTT.

The gene calls are TRBV30 and TRBJ2-7, with a possible D match to TRBD2 (6 bases). The CDR3 sequence is 14 residues long. Per the germline V gene, CDR1 is GTSNPN and CDR2 is SVGIG (reference sequence). The ends were cut back, 0 bases at V and 6 bases at J, with 15 bases in the middle. CDR3 loop: CAWSVLRLEGEQYF. The CDR3, as DNA: TGTGCCTGGAGTGTACTTCGGCTGGAGGGCGAGCAGTACTTC.

This clonotype was picked up a small number of times. This CDR3 is CASSRDSLYGYTF. For the CDR3, the DNA is TGTGCCAGCAGCAGGGACAGCCTCTATGGCTACACCTTC. The chain joins TRBV14 to TRBJ1-2; 7 bases match TRBD1. This CDR3 region has 13 residues. Trimming cost V 5 bases and J 4 bases; bases outside gene matches: 4. Germline V gene lookup returns CDR1 SGHDN and CDR2 FVKESK.

This clonotype was picked up one time. V is TRBV18 and J is TRBJ2-1; D remains unclear. This CDR3 is built from 12 residues. Germline CDR1 and CDR2: KGHSH and LQKENI. V dropped 8 bases and J dropped 4 bases, with 9 bases sitting between them. CDR3 sequence: CASLTRYNEQFF. The CDR3 nucleotides are TGTGCCAGCCTGACCCGTTACAATGAGCAGTTCTTC.

In this sample, this clonotype is large. The chain combines TRBV18 with TRBJ2-5; D remains ambiguous. Germline loops: CDR1 KGHSH, CDR2 LQKENI. This CDR3 is 11 amino acids long. Between the trimmed V and J ends, which lost 3 bases and 4 bases, there was a span of 3 bases. The CDR3 nucleotides read TGTGCCAGCTCACCGGGAGAGACCCAGTACTTC. Amino acid sequence: CASSPGETQYF.

A few counts support this clonotype. V gene TRBV27 combines with J gene TRBJ1-5, with unresolved D. The CDR3 covers 12 residues. V was clipped by 6 bases and J by 7 bases, with 10 bases between them. Germline CDR1 reads MNHEY; CDR2 reads SMNVEV (reference sequence). CDR3 sequence reads: CASSNYGQPQHF. In nucleotides, the CDR3 is TGTGCCAGCAGCAACTACGGGCAGCCCCAGCATTTT.